A single sample is the source of the 10 T cell receptor beta chains below, sequenced in a study of blood T cells in healthy people across ages. With a J-beta primer mix and a sample-barcoded 5' primer, a second PCR ran about 7 to 12 cycles. TCRdb reprocessed the 5' RACE reads with MiXCR, giving one entry per CDR3 protein. The sample carries about 830,000 distinct CDR3 sequences, roughly 60% recorded once. Material: blood. These receptors all stem from a man aged 25 to 45 in good health.

The chain combines TRBV27 with TRBJ2-5, with D unclear. The J call may be mistaken, given a closer DNA end match to TRBJ2-7. CDR3 length: 15 amino acids. Germline V lookup: CDR1 MNHEY, CDR2 SMNVEV (reference sequence). This CDR3 reads CASRSRAGLASEQYF. CDR3 nucleotides: TGTGCCAGCAGATCCCGTGCTGGTTTGGCCTCCGAGCAGTACTTC.

This clonotype showed up many times. This chain joins TRBV7-8 and TRBJ2-2; D unclear. V dropped 5 bases and J dropped 6 bases, with 16 bases sitting between them. CDR1 and CDR2 from the germline V gene are SGHVS and FQNEAQ. The CDR3 is made up of 15 amino acids. The CDR3 reads CASSKGHSAPGELFF. For the CDR3, the DNA is TGTGCCAGCAGCAAAGGTCATTCCGCTCCCGGGGAGCTGTTTTTT.

This chain connects TRBV3-1 to TRBJ2-1; D gene ambiguous. The CDR3 has 15 amino acids. Germline assignment: CDR1 LGHDT and CDR2 YNNKEL (reference sequence). V was shortened by 5 bases and J by 4 bases, with 15 bases between the two germline ends. This chain's CDR3 is CASSASLGFYNEQFF. In nucleotides, the CDR3 is TGTGCCAGCAGCGCGAGCCTCGGGTTTTACAATGAGCAGTTCTTC.

This chain joins TRBV11-2 and TRBJ1-4; D call uncertain. Trimming cost V 3 bases and J 0 bases, with 11 bases left between them. The CDR3 has 16 residues. Per germline, CDR1 SGHAT and CDR2 FQNNGV. The CDR3 here is CASSFQWGATNEKLFF. CDR3 nucleotide sequence: TGTGCCAGCAGCTTTCAGTGGGGTGCAACTAATGAAAAACTGTTTTTT.

The rearrangement uses TRBV20-1 and TRBJ1-2, with 7 bases that match TRBD1. V lost 5 bases, J lost 12 bases, and 6 bases stayed unmatched. The CDR3 is 10 residues long. Germline V CDR1 and CDR2: DFQATT, SNEGSKA (reference sequence). Here the CDR3 DNA reads TGCAGTGCTGGGGACAGCCTGAACACCTTC. Amino acid sequence: CSAGDSLNTF.

This clonotype was recorded a few times. The rearrangement uses TRBV3-1 and TRBJ2-7; the D gene could be TRBD1 or TRBD2 (6 bases each). CDR3 length: 17 residues. The V and J ends lost 3 bases and 7 bases respectively, with 25 bases between them. CDR1 is LGHDT, CDR2 YNNKEL, per germline (reference sequence). The DNA for the CDR3 is TGTGCCAGCAGCCACTCTTTAACGGGGGCCTTGCCTGGTGAGCAGTACTTC. Protein sequence: CASSHSLTGALPGEQYF.

This clonotype was found once. This sequence joins TRBV7-2 and TRBJ2-1; TRBD2 agrees at 7 bases. The CDR3 contains 16 residues. Germline V lookup: CDR1 SGHTA, CDR2 FQGNSA. Germline trimming cut 5 bases from V and 0 bases from J; bases unmatched to any gene: 7. The CDR3 DNA reads TGTGCCAGCAGCCGGACCGGGGGGTACTCCTACAATGAGCAGTTCTTC. Translating gives CASSRTGGYSYNEQFF.

The chain links TRBV5-1 to TRBJ2-2, with D possibly matching TRBD1 (6 bases). V lost 1 base to trimming and J lost 6 bases, with 10 bases between them. The CDR3 is 14 amino acids. Germline V gives CDR1 SGHRS, CDR2 YFSETQ. CDR3 in amino acids: CASSLHRVPGELFF. The CDR3 nucleotides read TGCGCCAGCAGCTTGCACAGGGTCCCCGGGGAGCTGTTTTTT.

This rearrangement joins TRBV6-2 or TRBV6-3 to TRBJ2-3; TRBD2 matches 7 bases. Per germline, CDR1 MNHEY and CDR2 SVGEGT. V lost 8 bases, J lost 1 base, and 9 bases stayed unmatched. This CDR3 spans 15 amino acids. The chain's CDR3 is CASGKHAGGTDTQYF. Here the CDR3 DNA reads TGTGCCAGCGGAAAGCACGCGGGGGGCACAGATACGCAGTATTTT.

The chain combines TRBV20-1 with TRBJ2-5; TRBD2 matches 12 bases. Trimming removed 1 base from V and 5 bases from J; junction bases left unmatched: 8. Germline CDR1 DFQATT, CDR2 SNEGSKA (reference sequence). The CDR3 has 16 residues. CDR3 in DNA: TGCAGTGCTAGAGCTCTAGCGGGGGGGCCTCCGGAGACCCAGTACTTC. It is translated as CSARALAGGPPETQYF.